Following are 11 T cell receptor beta chains from one sample sequenced in a study of cytomegalovirus exposure and HLA in healthy donors. Primers included in the PCR were 60 Vbeta and 13 Jbeta primers. Sequencing was performed with immunoSEQ multiplex PCR; in TCRdb, only in-frame clones are kept and a portion is missing. The profile shows some 200,000 clones, around a tenth of them singletons. The sample was PBMCs. These receptor sequences come from a woman in her twenties or thirties in good health and CMV-seropositive.

This clone was observed a few times. J is TRBJ1-3 and V is TRBV9; 7 bases line up with TRBD1. Germline CDR1 is SGDLS and CDR2 is YYNGEE. This CDR3 spans 15 amino acids. J was trimmed by 2 bases and V by 1 base; bases with no gene match: 3. The CDR3 spells CASSVPGTAGNTIYF. The CDR3, as DNA: TGTGCCAGCAGCGTACCCGGGACAGCTGGAAACACCATATATTTT.

The chain uses TRBV6-5 and TRBJ1-1, with a possible D match to TRBD1 (6 bases). Looked up from germline, CDR1 is MNHEY and CDR2 is SVGAGI. This CDR3 has 15 residues. Trimming took 0 bases from V and 4 from J, leaving 12 bases between them. The CDR3 region has the DNA TGTGCCAGCAGTTACTCGACAGGATATCGCACTGAAGCTTTCTTT. Amino acid sequence: CASSYSTGYRTEAFF.

This clone was observed a few times. The rearrangement links TRBV5-4 to TRBJ2-7; no definite D call. CDR3 length: 12 residues. Trimming took off 0 bases at V and 6 bases at J, with 7 bases between the two ends. The germline gives CDR1 SGHNT, CDR2 YYREEE (reference sequence). CDR3 region: CASSLGASEQYF. In nucleotides, the CDR3 is TGTGCCAGCAGCTTGGGTGCTAGCGAGCAGTACTTC.

This clone was picked up a small number of times. The J gene is TRBJ2-7, the V gene TRBV4-1; 9 nucleotides agree with TRBD1. Trimming cost V 4 bases and J 1 base; bases outside gene matches: 11. This CDR3 region has 17 residues. The germline V gene has CDR1 MGHRA and CDR2 YSYEKL. The CDR3 spells CASSPGTGRRESYEQYF. The CDR3 DNA reads as TGCGCCAGCAGCCCGGGGACAGGGCGCAGGGAGTCCTACGAGCAGTACTTC.

In this sample, this clone turned up a few times. In the same sample, other DNA sequences code for this CDR3. CDR3 sequence reads: CASSPGTGGNQPQHF. The CDR3 DNA reads TGTGCCAGCAGTCCCGGGACAGGGGGCAATCAGCCCCAGCATTTT. The chain employs TRBV6-5 and TRBJ1-5, with TRBD1 identical over 10 bases. The germline CDR1 and CDR2 sequences are MNHEY and SVGAGI. The V and J ends lost 5 bases and 2 bases, in that order; junction bases with no gene match: 3. The CDR3 extends over 15 amino acids.

In regard to this clone: Since no conserved phenylalanine or tryptophan closes the CDR3, a read error is the likely cause. V usage is TRBV30 and J usage is TRBJ1-5; 9 positions agree with TRBD1. CDR3 length: 13 residues. The germline V gene has CDR1 GTSNPN and CDR2 SVGIG (reference sequence). The CDR3 sequence is CDWSRQGDQPQHV. The CDR3 region has the DNA TGTGACTGGAGTCGACAGGGGGACCAGCCCCAGCATGTT.

This chain uses TRBV4-2 with TRBJ2-7, with 12 bases aligning to TRBD1. V was clipped by 3 bases and J by 6 bases; unmatched bases: 3. Germline V CDR1 and CDR2: LGHNA, YNFKEQ. The CDR3 sequence is 14 residues long. CDR3 amino acids: CASSHGTGGAEQYF. For the CDR3, the DNA is TGTGCCAGCAGCCACGGGACAGGGGGCGCCGAGCAGTACTTC.

This clone was seen more than once but under ten times. The chain carries TRBV6-1 and TRBJ1-6, with 9 bases matching TRBD1. There are 18 residues in the CDR3. J gave up 0 bases and V 4 bases, and 7 bases lay outside the gene matches. CDR1 and CDR2 (germline): MNHNS, SASEGT. The CDR3 nucleotides are TGTGCCAGCAGTGCCGAGACAGGGGGAAGCTCCTATAATTCACCCCTCCACTTT. It translates to CASSAETGGSSYNSPLHF.

The V and J genes are TRBV2 and TRBJ1-4, with 10 bases aligning to TRBD1. The CDR3 consists of 15 residues. Germline V gene lookup returns CDR1 SNHLY and CDR2 FYNNEI. V was clipped by 1 base and J by 8 bases; unmatched bases: 4. CDR3: CASSEGDRGGEKLFF. The CDR3 bases are TGTGCCAGCAGTGAAGGGGACAGGGGCGGCGAAAAACTGTTTTTT.

The V and J genes are TRBV21-1 and TRBJ2-7; TRBD1 reflects the table's D call only, with no check against the DNA. TRBV21-1 is a known pseudogene. The CDR3 spans 18 residues. The CDR3 nucleotides read TGTGCCAGCAGCAAGGGCGGGGGGGACAGGGGCTTTCCCTACGAGCAGTACTTC. This sequence encodes CASSKGGGDRGFPYEQYF.

This clone was picked up a small number of times. The genes are TRBV5-1 and TRBJ2-2, with 13 nucleotides matching TRBD2. V lost 4 bases to trimming and J lost 6 bases; unmatched junction nucleotides: 9. Germline-derived CDR1 and CDR2 are SGHRS and YFSETQ. The CDR3 extends over 17 amino acids. CDR3 coding DNA: TGCGCCAGCAGCCCGACTAGCGGGAGGATCGTCGCCGGGGAGCTGTTTTTT. Its protein is CASSPTSGRIVAGELFF.